Listed below are T cell receptor beta chains from one sample, sequenced in a study of response to subunit inactivated influenza vaccine. TCRdb re-called the RT-PCR reads through MiXCR, storing one row per CDR3 protein. The sample lists 650,000 to 800,000 distinct CDR3 sequences; 15% to 20% were seen once. The sample was PBMCs from blood, taken roughly 5 days after vaccination. The source of these receptors is a man aged 50-60 years who received an inactivated influenza vaccine. Each CDR3 is given with its conserved first and last residue.

v_call	j_call	cdr3_aa
TRBV5-5	TRBJ2-1	CASSLASARDYDEQFF
TRBV24-1	TRBJ2-1	CATDASGEQFF
TRBV10-2	TRBJ2-1	CASSESILAGRYNEQFF
TRBV4-1	TRBJ1-2	CASSQEYRGQGYTF
TRBV20-1	TRBJ2-1	CSAVLAGGANEQFF
TRBV5-1	TRBJ2-1	CASSLAQGIPSYNEQFF
TRBV20-1	TRBJ1-1	CSATRGQNTEAFF
TRBV4-3	TRBJ2-7	CASSQEGSRRDEQYF
TRBV28	TRBJ2-2	CASTLGGTNTGVLFF
TRBV24-1	TRBJ2-3	CATSGDRGLTDTQYF
TRBV5-5	TRBJ2-3	CASSPRDSYTDTQYF
TRBV7-2	TRBJ2-7	CASSMGRTYEQYF
TRBV13	TRBJ2-7	CASSSLSGLAGYEQYF
TRBV4-3	TRBJ1-4	CASSHQGGEKLFF
TRBV6-1	TRBJ2-7	CASRKRVGHEQYF
TRBV7-2	TRBJ2-3	CASSSSRGPDTQYF
TRBV20-1	TRBJ2-1	CSASGLAINEQFF
TRBV29-1	TRBJ2-7	CSVEDPAREQYF
TRBV7-6	TRBJ2-2	CASSPGGAYTGELFF
TRBV11-2	TRBJ2-7	CASSHSGFYEQYF
TRBV11-2	TRBJ2-3	CATSFGSYADTQYF
TRBV7-9	TRBJ1-1	CASSNRGRETNTEAFF
TRBV12-3/TRBV12-4	TRBJ1-5	CASSLGQGDNQPQHF
TRBV20-1	TRBJ2-3	CSEATSENTDTQYF
TRBV10-2	TRBJ2-1	CASRVSGGGGLEQFF
TRBV20-1	TRBJ2-1	CSARDLDLSGRDYNEQFF
TRBV7-2	TRBJ1-1	CASSSTGDTNTEAFF